The 27 T cell receptor beta chains given below trace back to one sample, sequenced in a study of blood T cell repertoires in COVID-19. The assay was immunoSEQ multiplex PCR, and TCRdb's table has in-frame clones only and misses some. The sample holds 200,000 to 250,000 clones, 87% seen once. What was sequenced was PBMCs or T cells enriched from blood (not recorded which). Every receptor here comes from a man aged 25 to 40 who had recovered from COVID-19.

V usage is TRBV4-1 and J usage is TRBJ2-4; no clear D. V gave up 0 bases and J gave up 6 bases, with 9 bases separating them. The CDR3 spans 14 residues. Germline V gene sequence: CDR1 MGHRA, CDR2 YSYEKL. The chain's CDR3 is CASSQEAQVNIQYF. CDR3 DNA: TGCGCCAGCAGCCAAGAGGCCCAAGTAAACATTCAGTACTTC.

The chain recombines TRBV19 with TRBJ1-5; 7 bases align to TRBD1. The CDR3 spans 15 residues. The germline gives CDR1 LNHDA, CDR2 SQIVND (reference sequence). Trimming removed 4 bases from V and 6 bases from J; junction bases left unmatched: 9. CDR3 bases: TGTGCCAGTAGTAAAACAGGGGTCTCGGGTCAGCCCCAGCATTTT. As protein: CASSKTGVSGQPQHF.

This sequence joins TRBV7-9 and TRBJ1-1, with D possibly being TRBD1 (5 bases). The CDR3 loop spans 13 amino acids. V was cut by 5 bases and J by 11 bases, with 18 bases left in between. Looked up from germline, CDR1 is SEHNR and CDR2 is FQNEAQ (reference sequence). This CDR3 reads CASSRDSAGHAFF. CDR3 coding DNA: TGTGCCAGCAGCCGGGACTCGGCGGGGCACGCTTTCTTT.

J is TRBJ2-5 and V is TRBV29-1, with 11 bases that match TRBD1. This CDR3 contains 12 residues. Unmatched junction bases numbered 2, after V lost 7 bases and J lost 4 bases. The germline V gene encodes CDR1 SQVTM and CDR2 ANQGSEA. The CDR3 nucleotides are TGCAGCGGGGGGACAGGGGGAGAGACCCAGTACTTC. This encodes CSGGTGGETQYF.

This rearrangement joins TRBV5-1 to TRBJ2-1, with 10 bases fitting TRBD2. Germline lookup yields CDR1 SGHRS and CDR2 YFSETQ. J was trimmed by 8 bases and V by 4 bases; bases with no gene match: 9. This CDR3 comprises 15 residues. The CDR3 bases are TGCGCCAGCAGCCGTATAGCGGGAGGTTCATATGAGCAGTTCTTC. Translating it yields CASSRIAGGSYEQFF.

This clone occurred a few times. The chain joins TRBV18 to TRBJ2-3, with D possibly being TRBD2 (5 bases). CDR1 and CDR2 (germline): KGHSH, LQKENI. The CDR3 is 16 amino acids. Trimming removed 2 bases at V and 0 bases at J, with 12 bases between. The CDR3 spells CASSPGSGWSTDTQYF. The CDR3 DNA is TGTGCCAGCTCACCAGGTTCGGGATGGAGCACAGATACGCAGTATTTT.

V and J are TRBV3-1 (or the pseudogene TRBV3-2) and TRBJ1-3; the D is unclear. This CDR3 spans 17 amino acids. V gave up 4 bases and J gave up 0 bases, with 16 bases separating them. CDR1 and CDR2 from the germline V gene are LGHDT and YNNKEL (reference sequence). DNA of the CDR3: TGTGCCAGCAGCCCTCCCCCTTCTGACTACTCTGGAAACACCATATATTTT. It translates to CASSPPPSDYSGNTIYF.

This rearrangement joins TRBV6-6 to TRBJ1-6; weak D call: TRBD1 (6 bases). This CDR3 region has 15 residues. CDR1 MNHNY and CDR2 SVGAGI come from the germline V gene (reference sequence). V was clipped by 8 bases and J by 9 bases, with 20 bases between them. The CDR3 nucleotides are TGTGCCAGCTGCCCCTTTGGGGGCCTGGGTTCACCCCTCCACTTT. Amino acid sequence: CASCPFGGLGSPLHF.

In regard to this clone: One end of the junction does not line up with germline, which may come from a read error. This chain uses TRBV7-9 with TRBJ2-5, with D tentatively TRBD1 (6 bases). This CDR3 region has 14 residues. The V gene's germline CDR1 is SEHNR and CDR2 FQNEAQ (reference sequence). CDR3 in amino acids: CASSIAQGRETQYF. Written as DNA, the CDR3 is TGTGCCAGCAGCATAGCCCAGGGGCGAGAGACCCAGTACTTC.

In this sample, this clone turned up once. A junction end diverges from the germline sequence, so it may reflect a read error. The V call is TRBV11-3, the J call TRBJ2-1, with a tentative D call TRBD2 (6 bases). The CDR3 sequence is 12 residues long. Germline CDR1 SGHNT, CDR2 YENEEA. CDR3 residues: CASSLARGKQFF. CDR3 coding DNA: TGTGCCAGCAGTTTAGCTCGGGGGAAGCAGTTCTTC.

This clone appeared once. The V and J genes are TRBV7-3 and TRBJ1-2, with D possibly TRBD1 on 6 matching bases. The CDR3 totals 15 residues. Germline assignment: CDR1 SGHTA and CDR2 FQGTGA. Trimming removed 5 bases from V and 2 bases from J, with 15 bases in between. The CDR3: CASSQTGQPNYGYTF. The CDR3 nucleotides are TGTGCCAGCAGCCAAACAGGACAGCCGAACTATGGCTACACCTTC.

The CDR3 DNA sequence: TGTGCCAGCAGTTTTTACCGGGACAGGCCAAATGGCTACACCTTC. This sequence encodes CASSFYRDRPNGYTF. The J gene is TRBJ1-2, the V gene TRBV27, with TRBD1 matching 8 bases. CDR1 and CDR2 from the germline V gene are MNHEY and SMNVEV (reference sequence). V lost 3 bases and J lost 6; bases outside the gene matches: 9. CDR3 size: 15 residues.

This clone was counted a few times. The chain uses TRBV2 and TRBJ2-5; 8 bases are a match to TRBD2. The V segment lost 2 bases and the J segment 5 bases; nucleotides outside the gene matches: 7. CDR3 length: 15 amino acids. Germline V gene data show CDR1 as SNHLY and CDR2 as FYNNEI. The CDR3 reads CASSEWRGVRETQYF. The CDR3 nucleotides are TGTGCCAGCAGTGAATGGCGGGGGGTACGGGAGACCCAGTACTTC.

The rearrangement links TRBV4-3 to TRBJ2-7; TRBD2 might be the D (5 bases). From germline, CDR1 is LGHNA and CDR2 YSLEER. Trimming pared 1 base from V and 3 bases from J, leaving 7 bases between. The length of the CDR3 is 13 residues. The CDR3 DNA reads TGCGCCAGCAGCCAAGGTCGGGACTACGAGCAGTACTTC. Protein product: CASSQGRDYEQYF.

The chain uses TRBV6-6 and TRBJ1-2, with D possibly TRBD1 on 5 matching bases. Germline assignment: CDR1 MNHNY and CDR2 SVGAGI (reference sequence). Trimming cost V 7 bases and J 4 bases, with 16 bases left between them. The CDR3 loop spans 14 amino acids. The CDR3 DNA is TGTGCCAGCATGGTCGGTCAGGGTACCTATGGCTACACCTTC. It specifies CASMVGQGTYGYTF.

The J gene is TRBJ2-7, the V gene TRBV4-3; TRBD1 agrees at 8 bases. The CDR3 is made up of 15 amino acids. J was trimmed by 4 bases and V by 1 base; bases with no gene match: 6. Germline CDR1 and CDR2: LGHNA and YSLEER. The CDR3 region has the DNA TGCGCCAGCAGCCAAGCCCGGGACAGGTATTACGAGCAGTACTTC. Its translation is CASSQARDRYYEQYF.

V and J are TRBV7-8 and TRBJ2-7; perhaps TRBD2 as D (5 bases). CDR3 length equals 15 residues. V was cut by 3 bases and J by 0 bases, with 12 bases left in between. Germline loops: CDR1 SGHVS, CDR2 FQNEAQ. CDR3 sequence reads: CASSFLLGSSYEQYF. The CDR3 coding sequence is TGTGCCAGCAGCTTCCTTTTGGGGAGCTCCTACGAGCAGTACTTC.

The rearrangement uses TRBV28 and TRBJ2-5; D not resolved. The CDR3 runs 13 residues. V dropped 3 bases and J dropped 7 bases, with 12 bases sitting between them. CDR1 is MDHEN, CDR2 SYDVKM, per germline. The CDR3 loop is CASSFDSQATQYF. DNA for the CDR3: TGTGCCAGCAGTTTTGATAGTCAGGCGACCCAGTACTTC.

V and J are TRBV30 and TRBJ1-4, with a tentative D call TRBD1 (5 bases). The germline V gene has CDR1 GTSNPN and CDR2 SVGIG (reference sequence). The ends were cut back, 8 bases at V and 1 base at J, with 17 bases in the middle. The CDR3 spans 15 residues. The CDR3 is CAGGRGGGTNEKLFF. CDR3 sequence (DNA): TGTGCCGGGGGGAGGGGAGGTGGAACTAATGAAAAACTGTTTTTT. Drawing the rest from reference TRBV30 and TRBJ1-4, the complete variable domain is SQTIHQWPATLVQPVGSPLSLECTVEGTSNPNLYWYRQAAGRGLQLLFYSVGIGQISSEVPQNLSASRPQDRQFILSSKKLLLSDSGFYLCAGGRGGGTNEKLFFGSGTQLSVL.

V usage is TRBV7-2 and J usage is TRBJ1-5; a possible D gene is TRBD1 (6 bases). This CDR3 spans 15 amino acids. With 4 bases removed from V and 5 bases from J, the gap between germline ends came to 15 bases. Germline values: CDR1 SGHTA, CDR2 FQGNSA. CDR3 residues: CASSSDSFFYQPQHF. Here the CDR3 DNA reads TGTGCCAGCAGCTCGGACAGCTTTTTTTATCAGCCCCAGCATTTT. Looking up the rest from reference TRBV7-2 and TRBJ1-5 gives the full variable domain: GAGVSQSPSNKVTEKGKDVELRCDPISGHTALYWYRQSLGQGLEFLIYFQGNSAPDKSGLPSDRFSAERTGGSVSTLTIQRTQQEDSAVYLCASSSDSFFYQPQHFGDGTRLSIL.

This clone has just one count. The chain carries TRBV10-3 and TRBJ2-1; no definite D call. V lost 5 bases to trimming and J lost 6 bases, with 11 bases between them. Germline V CDR1 and CDR2: ENHRY, SYGVKD. The CDR3 has 13 amino acids. The CDR3 reads CAISKQSGNEQFF. The CDR3 nucleotides read TGTGCCATCAGTAAGCAATCTGGCAATGAGCAGTTCTTC.

The V call is TRBV6-5, the J call TRBJ1-1; maybe TRBD1 (5 bases). CDR1 MNHEY and CDR2 SVGAGI come from the germline V gene. The V end lost 6 bases, the J end lost 3 bases, and 11 bases lay between the germline ends. The CDR3 has 13 residues. The CDR3 protein is CASSRQLYTEAFF. CDR3 nucleotides: TGTGCCAGCAGCAGACAGCTCTACACTGAAGCTTTCTTT.

The gene calls are TRBV2 and TRBJ1-2, with a weak D call TRBD1 (6 bases). V lost 4 bases and J lost 1, with 10 bases in between. Germline-derived CDR1 and CDR2 are SNHLY and FYNNEI. The CDR3 sequence is 14 residues long. This chain's CDR3 is CASSAWDNNYGYTF. DNA of the CDR3: TGTGCCAGCAGTGCCTGGGACAATAACTATGGCTACACCTTC.

The J gene is TRBJ1-5, the V gene TRBV7-2; 8 bases agree with TRBD1. Germline V gene data show CDR1 as SGHTA and CDR2 as FQGNSA. V shed 4 bases, J shed 2 bases, and the junction held 10 bases outside the gene matches. The length of the CDR3 is 17 residues. In nucleotides, the CDR3 is TGTGCCAGCAGCTGGAGGCTACAGGGGGAGGGCAATCAGCCCCAGCATTTT. Encoded protein: CASSWRLQGEGNQPQHF.

The table lists this clone with a count of one. This rearrangement joins TRBV27 to TRBJ2-5; 8 bases agree with TRBD2. The CDR3 loop spans 14 amino acids. The V and J ends lost 3 bases and 1 base, in that order; junction bases with no gene match: 1. In germline, CDR1 is MNHEY, CDR2 SMNVEV (reference sequence). The CDR3, as DNA: TGTGCCAGCAGTTTGACTAGCGCCCAAGAGACCCAGTACTTC. It codes for CASSLTSAQETQYF.

This sequence joins TRBV4-1 and TRBJ1-4; D is uncertain. The CDR3 consists of 16 residues. Germline V gene data show CDR1 as MGHRA and CDR2 as YSYEKL. The V end was cut by 3 bases, the J end by 3 bases, with 14 bases between. CDR3 DNA: TGCGCCAGCAGCCACCAGCCGTCTACAGCTAATGAAAAACTGTTTTTT. Its protein is CASSHQPSTANEKLFF.

The rearrangement links TRBV27 to TRBJ2-1; 10 nucleotides agree with TRBD1. Losses at the gene ends were 6 bases for V and 6 bases for J; bases not matched to a gene: 8. Germline V gene sequence: CDR1 MNHEY, CDR2 SMNVEV (reference sequence). This CDR3 has 15 residues. The CDR3: CASRAGTGVGNEQFF. In DNA form, the CDR3 reads TGTGCCAGCAGAGCCGGGACAGGGGTTGGCAATGAGCAGTTCTTC.